This T cell receptor beta chain derives from a study of cytomegalovirus exposure and HLA in healthy donors. Turning to this clone: One end of the junction is discordant with germline, which a read error may explain.

It was with 60 Vbeta and 13 Jbeta primers that the PCR ran. Method: immunoSEQ multiplex PCR; TCRdb's copy keeps in-frame clones and lacks some. The data contain more than 130,000 clones, around 76% of them singletons. The germline gives CDR1 SGHNT, CDR2 YYREEE (reference sequence). The CDR3 covers 12 residues. The chain has TRBV5-4 and TRBJ2-3, with a weak D call TRBD1 (5 bases). Sequencing was carried out using PBMCs. The TCR was taken from a male donor in good health and CMV-seronegative. Here the CDR3 reads CASSLTDRYAVF. DNA of the CDR3: TGTGCCAGCAGCTTGACAGACAGATACGCAGTATTT.